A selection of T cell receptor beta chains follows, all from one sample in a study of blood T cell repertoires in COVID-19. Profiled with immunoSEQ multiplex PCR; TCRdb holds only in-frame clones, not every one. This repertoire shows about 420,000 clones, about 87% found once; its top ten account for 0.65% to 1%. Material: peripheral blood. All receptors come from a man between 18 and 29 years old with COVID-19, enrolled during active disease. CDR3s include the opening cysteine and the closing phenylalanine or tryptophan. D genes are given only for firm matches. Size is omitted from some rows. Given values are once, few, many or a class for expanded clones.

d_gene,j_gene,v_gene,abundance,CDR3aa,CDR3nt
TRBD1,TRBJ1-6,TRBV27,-,CASSPRGQDSPLHF,TGTGCCAGCAGTCCTAGGGGGCAGGATTCACCCCTCCACTTT
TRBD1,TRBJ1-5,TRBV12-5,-,CASGLTGGGQPQHF,TGTGCTAGTGGTTTGACAGGGGGCGGTCAGCCCCAGCATTTT
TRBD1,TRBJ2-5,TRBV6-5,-,CASSSQGEEETQYF,TGTGCCAGCAGTTCTCAGGGGGAAGAAGAGACCCAGTACTTC
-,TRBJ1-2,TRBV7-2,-,CASSLGVGGVGYTF,TGTGCCAGCAGCTTGGGTGTAGGGGGAGTAGGCTACACCTTC
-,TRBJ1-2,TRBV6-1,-,CASSEGGRFGYTF,TGTGCCAGCAGTGAAGGGGGCCGATTTGGCTACACCTTC
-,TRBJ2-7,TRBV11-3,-,CASSLAGGPEQYF,TGTGCCAGCAGCTTAGCGGGCGGGCCCGAGCAGTACTTC
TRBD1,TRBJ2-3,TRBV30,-,CAWSSQQGLPTDTQYF,TGTGCCTGGAGTTCCCAACAGGGGCTTCCCACAGATACGCAGTATTTT
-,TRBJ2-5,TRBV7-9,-,CASSLEDSAQYF,TGTGCCAGCAGCTTGGAGGACAGCGCGCAGTACTTC
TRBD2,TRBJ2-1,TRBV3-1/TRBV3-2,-,CASSPLIEGGNEQFF,TGTGCCAGCAGCCCACTTATTGAGGGAGGGAATGAGCAGTTCTTC
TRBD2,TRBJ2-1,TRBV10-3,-,CAISGLAGSYEQFF,TGTGCCATCAGTGGACTAGCGGGAAGTTATGAGCAGTTCTTC
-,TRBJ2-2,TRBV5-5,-,CASSFPGTGELFF,TGTGCCAGCAGCTTCCCCGGCACCGGGGAGCTGTTTTTT
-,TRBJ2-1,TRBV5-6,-,CASSRVHDNEQFF,TGTGCCAGCTCCCGAGTGCACGACAATGAGCAGTTCTTC
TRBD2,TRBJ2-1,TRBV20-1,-,CSASLAGESYNEQFF,TGCAGTGCTAGTCTAGCGGGAGAGTCCTACAATGAGCAGTTCTTC
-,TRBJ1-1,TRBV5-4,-,CASSLTAQSEAFF,TGTGCCAGCAGCTTGACGGCACAGAGCGAAGCTTTCTTT
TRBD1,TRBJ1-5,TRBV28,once,CASSLWEQGASNQPQHF,TGTGCCAGCAGTTTATGGGAACAGGGGGCGAGCAATCAGCCCCAGCATTTT
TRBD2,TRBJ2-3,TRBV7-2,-,CASSFATSGTTIRTDTQYF,TGTGCCAGCAGCTTCGCGACTAGCGGGACCACCATCCGCACAGATACGCAGTATTTT
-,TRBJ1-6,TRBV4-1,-,CASSYDQLAGSPLHF,TGCGCCAGCAGCTATGATCAGCTCGCCGGGTCACCCCTCCACTTT
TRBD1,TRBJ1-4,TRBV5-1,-,CASTPGQGWEKLFF,TGCGCCAGCACTCCGGGACAGGGATGGGAAAAACTGTTTTTT
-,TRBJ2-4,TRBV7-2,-,CASSLGAGLRLAKNIQYF,TGTGCCAGCAGCTTAGGGGCCGGCTTGAGATTAGCCAAAAACATTCAGTACTTC
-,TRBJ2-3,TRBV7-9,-,CASSPFLVNTDTQYF,TGTGCCAGCAGCCCCTTTCTTGTAAATACAGATACGCAGTATTTT
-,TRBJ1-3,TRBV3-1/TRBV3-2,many,CASSLQLRGNTIYF,TGTGCCAGCAGCCTCCAACTTCGGGGAAACACCATATATTTT
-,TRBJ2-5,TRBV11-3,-,CASSLDLPMGSGSETQYF,TGTGCCAGCAGCTTAGATCTCCCAATGGGTTCGGGATCGGAGACCCAGTACTTC
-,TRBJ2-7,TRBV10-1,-,CASSEDGQGTGEQYF,TGCGCCAGCAGTGAGGATGGGCAGGGAACAGGAGAGCAGTACTTC
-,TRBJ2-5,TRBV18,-,CASSPGISGETQYF,TGTGCCAGCTCACCAGGAATCAGCGGGGAGACCCAGTACTTC
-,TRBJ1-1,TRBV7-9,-,CASSLQIAEAFF,TGTGCCAGCAGCTTACAAATTGCTGAAGCTTTCTTT